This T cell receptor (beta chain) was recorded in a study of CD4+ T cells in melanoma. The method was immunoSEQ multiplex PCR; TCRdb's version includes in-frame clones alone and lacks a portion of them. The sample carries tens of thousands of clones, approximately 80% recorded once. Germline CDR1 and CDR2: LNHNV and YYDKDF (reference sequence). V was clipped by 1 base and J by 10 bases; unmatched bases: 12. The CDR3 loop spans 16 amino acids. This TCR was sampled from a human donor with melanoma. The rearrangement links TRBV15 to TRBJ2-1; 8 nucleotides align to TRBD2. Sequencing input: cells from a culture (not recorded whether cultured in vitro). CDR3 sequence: CATSRGGGGGRREQFF. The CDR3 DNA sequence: TGTGCCACCAGCAGAGGGGGTGGCGGGGGGCGGCGAGAGCAGTTCTTC.